The sequence of this T cell receptor beta chain was determined in a study of blood T cell repertoires in COVID-19. In the study's own analysis: Estimation of nucleated cell counts was performed using reference gene primer amplification. TCRdb keeps only in-frame clones here, not all; method: immunoSEQ multiplex PCR. V and J calls and clone size follow that table, whereas D and trimming were derived from the DNA. The repertoire includes over 60,000 clones, 85% to 90% of them detected once, and 6% to 8% sits in the top ten. V lost 2 bases and J 2 bases, leaving 10 bases between the germline ends. The CDR3 contains 15 residues. The V gene's germline CDR1 is MNHEY and CDR2 SVGAGI.

The chain recombines TRBV6-5 with TRBJ2-1; tentatively, D is TRBD1 (5 bases). This receptor was identified in a woman aged 80 or over with active COVID-19. Sequencing input: peripheral blood. The CDR3 protein is CASSYGASTYNEQFF. For the CDR3, the DNA is TGTGCCAGCAGTTACGGGGCGTCCACCTACAATGAGCAGTTCTTC.